The clone carrying this T cell receptor beta chain is medium-sized. Its antigen is unknown. The data originate from a study of circulating CD8 cells and anti-PD-1 response in melanoma. Turning to the study itself: Anti-PD-1 was first-line therapy for about 50% of the 13 patients. Notes on the study in general: TIGIT repertoires were least diverse, DNEG repertoires most diverse. Under 8% of TRB clonotypes were shared between subsets at M1.

This CDR3 contains 17 residues. Between the trimmed V and J ends, which lost 4 bases and 10 bases, there was a span of 23 bases. The V gene's germline CDR1 is MDHEN and CDR2 SYDVKM. The QIAseq Immune Repertoire TCR panel built the libraries from roughly 15 ng of total RNA. TCRdb reprocessed the reads with MiXCR, giving one entry per CDR3 protein. The data show 1,500 or so distinct CDR3 sequences, with about 6.8% seen just once and 8% to 10% held by the top ten. Four subsets defined by PD-1 and/or TIGIT were sorted from live CD3+CD8+TCRalphabeta+ cells. This receptor was identified in a human donor with melanoma. The chain joins TRBV28 to TRBJ1-6, with D unclear. Specimen: CD8+ T cells from PBMCs, collected at baseline or after one month of anti-PD-1 therapy (not recorded which). CDR3 loop: CASSSHTDPGEGSPLHF. CDR3 bases: TGTGCCAGCAGTTCCCATACCGACCCCGGGGAAGGATCACCCCTCCACTTT.